The 18 T cell receptor beta chains in this list originate from one sample, sequenced in a study of blood T cell repertoires in COVID-19. Only in-frame clones appear in the TCRdb table, and some are missing; sequencing was by immunoSEQ multiplex PCR. The table has about 210,000 clones, about 91% seen once. Sequences were obtained from peripheral blood. The receptor set was obtained from a man aged 18 to 35 with active or convalescent COVID-19.

The chain links TRBV7-9 to TRBJ1-6; weak D call: TRBD1 (6 bases). In germline, CDR1 is SEHNR, CDR2 FQNEAQ (reference sequence). The CDR3 sequence is 14 residues long. The V end lost 5 bases, the J end lost 6 bases, and 11 bases lay between the germline ends. CDR3 in DNA: TGTGCCAGCAGCGGGGGAGGGGGTAATTCACCCCTCCACTTT. As protein: CASSGGGGNSPLHF.

The rearrangement joins TRBV11-2 to TRBJ2-4; 8 bases are a match to TRBD2. The CDR3 runs 18 residues. Per the germline V gene, CDR1 is SGHAT and CDR2 is FQNNGV. Trimming removed 5 bases from V and 1 base from J; junction bases left unmatched: 13. CDR3 residues: CASSHSGRGVGAKNIQYF. In DNA form, the CDR3 reads TGTGCCAGCAGCCATTCCGGGAGGGGGGTCGGGGCCAAAAACATTCAGTACTTC.

V and J are TRBV24-1 and TRBJ2-2; D is unclear. The V gene lost 0 bases and the J gene lost 3 bases, with 10 bases spanning the gap. The germline V gene has CDR1 KGHDR and CDR2 SFDVKD. The CDR3 runs to 16 residues. The CDR3 region has the DNA TGTGCCACCAGTGATTTGACCCCTGAGGACACCGGGGAGCTGTTTTTT. Protein: CATSDLTPEDTGELFF.

The gene calls are TRBV6-2 or TRBV6-3 and TRBJ2-4, with 7 bases matching TRBD1. Germline-derived CDR1 and CDR2 are MNHEY and SVGEGT. J gave up 7 bases and V 5 bases, and 5 bases lay outside the gene matches. The CDR3 sequence is 13 residues long. CDR3 loop: CASSQQQGNIQYF. Written as DNA, the CDR3 is TGTGCCAGCAGTCAACAACAGGGGAACATTCAGTACTTC.

J is TRBJ2-2 and V is TRBV2; 10 bases match TRBD2. CDR3 size: 15 residues. Germline values: CDR1 SNHLY, CDR2 FYNNEI. V lost 9 bases to trimming and J lost 5 bases; unmatched junction nucleotides: 9. The DNA for the CDR3 is TGTGCCAGGGGGGCCAGCGGGAGGGGGACCGGGGAGCTGTTTTTT. Its translation: CARGASGRGTGELFF.

The chain has TRBV5-1 and TRBJ2-3; 8 nucleotides align to TRBD2. This CDR3 region has 19 residues. The V gene's germline CDR1 is SGHRS and CDR2 YFSETQ. V lost 0 bases and J lost 8; bases outside the gene matches: 20. The CDR3 reads CASSLGGLAVTLINGTQYF. The CDR3 region has the DNA TGCGCCAGCAGCTTGGGTGGACTAGCAGTGACCCTCATTAATGGTACGCAGTATTTT.

This chain joins TRBV6-5 and TRBJ1-3; TRBD1 matches at 11 bases. This CDR3 has 14 amino acids. Germline CDR1 is MNHEY and CDR2 is SVGAGI. The J segment lost 5 bases and the V segment lost 7 bases, leaving 4 bases of the junction unmatched. As DNA, the CDR3 is TGTGCCAGCACTAAGGACAGGGGGCGAAACACCATATATTTT. Amino acid sequence: CASTKDRGRNTIYF.

The chain links TRBV5-5 to TRBJ1-2; 7 nucleotides line up with TRBD1. J was trimmed by 7 bases and V by 4 bases; bases with no gene match: 10. Per the germline V gene, CDR1 is SGHKS and CDR2 is YYEKEE (reference sequence). CDR3 length equals 14 residues. As DNA, the CDR3 is TGTGCCAGCAGCCGGACCGACAGGGTATCTGGCTACACCTTC. Its protein product is CASSRTDRVSGYTF.

For this clone: The junction departs from germline at one end; a sequencing error may be responsible. The J gene is TRBJ1-1, the V gene TRBV29-1; weak D call: TRBD1 (6 bases). The CDR3 runs 12 residues. Germline lookup yields CDR1 SQVTM and CDR2 ANQGSEA. The CDR3 DNA follows: TGCAGCGCTGAAACAGGGCCTTCGTGGGCTTTCTTT. It encodes CSAETGPSWAFF. The full variable domain, rest sourced from reference TRBV29-1 and TRBJ1-1, is SAVISQKPSRDICQRGTSLTIQCQVDSQVTMMFWYRQQPGQSLTLIATANQGSEATYESGFVIDKFPISRPNLTFSTLTVSNMSPEDSSIYLCSAETGPSWAFFGQGTRLTVV.

This clone was observed a few times. The chain uses TRBV10-1 and TRBJ1-2, with 7 bases identical to TRBD1. The CDR3 is 14 residues long. V gave up 4 bases and J gave up 3 bases; unmatched junction bases: 5. CDR1 is WNHNN and CDR2 is SYGVQD in the germline V gene (reference sequence). The CDR3 sequence is CASSAGQAYYGYTF. In nucleotides, the CDR3 is TGCGCCAGCAGTGCTGGACAGGCGTACTATGGCTACACCTTC.

V and J are TRBV21-1 and TRBJ1-3. TRBV21-1 is noted as a pseudogene. The CDR3 extends over 17 amino acids. CDR3: CASSKGLDGDSGNTIYF. For the CDR3, the DNA is TGTGCCAGCAGCAAAGGACTAGACGGAGACTCTGGAAACACCATATATTTT.

This chain uses TRBV3-1 (or the pseudogene TRBV3-2) with TRBJ1-1; no clear D. The germline V gene has CDR1 LGHDT and CDR2 YNNKEL (reference sequence). The CDR3 is 13 amino acids. Deletions cut 3 bases from V and 11 bases from J, with 16 bases between. In nucleotides, the CDR3 is TGTGCCAGCAGCCACCCAGGAGAGTGGAGGGCTTTCTTT. Its protein is CASSHPGEWRAFF.

The chain uses TRBV27 and TRBJ1-4, with D unclear. The CDR3 contains 14 residues. Trimming stripped 8 bases from V and 2 bases from J, with 12 bases between. Germline values: CDR1 MNHEY, CDR2 SMNVEV (reference sequence). CDR3 loop: CASGRLGTNEKLFF. Written as DNA, the CDR3 is TGTGCCAGCGGGAGGTTGGGGACTAATGAAAAACTGTTTTTT.

The rearrangement joins TRBV2 to TRBJ1-2; 8 bases line up with TRBD1. The CDR3 length is 15 residues. CDR1 SNHLY and CDR2 FYNNEI come from the germline V gene. V lost 7 bases to trimming and J lost 6 bases; unmatched junction nucleotides: 13. The CDR3 DNA follows: TGTGCCAGCAACAAGGACAGGGATCGAACTAATGGCTACACCTTC. It specifies CASNKDRDRTNGYTF.

The chain combines TRBV3-1 (or the pseudogene TRBV3-2) with TRBJ1-1; 8 bases align to TRBD1. The germline V gene encodes CDR1 LGHDT and CDR2 YNNKEL (reference sequence). There are 17 residues in the CDR3. V shed 4 bases and J 8 bases; nucleotides not matched to a gene: 18. The CDR3 nucleotides are TGTGCCAGCAGCCTAATCAGGGGGCTACTCGGCCGATCGGAAGCTTTCTTT. Translating it yields CASSLIRGLLGRSEAFF.

The chain employs TRBV6-5 and TRBJ2-7, with 10 bases lining up with TRBD2. The germline CDR1 and CDR2 sequences are MNHEY and SVGAGI. The CDR3 consists of 13 residues. J lost 9 bases, V lost 8 bases, and 10 bases had no gene match. The CDR3 region has the DNA TGTGCCAGCTCCCAGCGGGAGGGGGTCGTGCAGTACTTC. This gives the protein CASSQREGVVQYF.

This clone has ten or more counts. This chain joins TRBV24-1 and TRBJ2-3; D perhaps matches TRBD1 (5 bases). V lost 4 bases, J lost 4 bases, and 14 bases lay in between. The CDR3 is 15 amino acids. Germline V gives CDR1 KGHDR, CDR2 SFDVKD. The CDR3 coding sequence is TGTGCCACCAGTGAACCAGGGAAGTCATCAGATACGCAGTATTTT. Translation: CATSEPGKSSDTQYF.

The chain is built from TRBV6-2 or TRBV6-3 and TRBJ2-7; D may be TRBD2 (5 bases). The CDR3 is 17 residues long. Germline CDR1 is MNHEY and CDR2 is SVGEGT. V dropped 2 bases and J dropped 6 bases, with 23 bases sitting between them. The DNA for the CDR3 is TGTGCCAGCAGTTACCTTGTAGGCGGACTGCAAGGGCGCGAGCAGTACTTC. It codes for CASSYLVGGLQGREQYF.